Below are 27 T cell receptor beta chains sequenced from a single sample in a study of T cells after yellow fever vaccination. Each CDR3 protein gets one entry after TCRdb re-called the 5' RACE reads with MiXCR. The sample has a few hundred thousand distinct CDR3 sequences, roughly a sixth seen once. The material sequenced was PBMCs, taken before the yellow fever booster vaccination. These receptors were collected from a man younger than 35 who received the YFV17D yellow fever vaccine.

J is TRBJ1-6 and V is TRBV6-6, with D uncertain. The germline CDR1 and CDR2 sequences are MNHNY and SVGAGI (reference sequence). With 8 bases removed from V and 2 bases from J, the gap between germline ends came to 13 bases. This CDR3 contains 15 residues. The CDR3 is CASVREVTYNSPLHF. The CDR3 nucleotides read TGTGCCAGCGTGAGGGAAGTGACCTATAATTCACCCCTCCACTTT.

This clonotype occurred a few times. The CDR3 loop reads CAIGQGNNIQYF. CDR3 nucleotide sequence: TGTGCCATCGGGCAGGGCAACAACATTCAGTACTTC. The V and J genes are TRBV10-3 and TRBJ2-4, with TRBD1 as a possible D gene (5 bases). The V end lost 8 bases, the J end lost 7 bases, and 12 bases lay between the germline ends. This CDR3 comprises 12 residues. Looked up from germline, CDR1 is ENHRY and CDR2 is SYGVKD.

CDR3 residues: CATSPRSPDTQYF. Here the CDR3 DNA reads TGTGCCACCAGCCCCAGGTCCCCAGATACGCAGTATTTT. The V gene is TRBV15, the J gene TRBJ2-3, with D uncertain. Germline loops: CDR1 LNHNV, CDR2 YYDKDF (reference sequence). The CDR3 is 13 amino acids. V lost 5 bases and J lost 4, with 10 bases in between.

The rearrangement uses TRBV4-3 and TRBJ2-5, with 8 bases matching TRBD1. Germline V gives CDR1 LGHNA, CDR2 YSLEER. Unmatched junction bases numbered 11, after V lost 1 base and J lost 4 bases. The CDR3 covers 17 residues. DNA of the CDR3: TGCGCCAGCAGCCAAGGCGTGGGACAGGACGTCGGAGAGACCCAGTACTTC. It is translated as CASSQGVGQDVGETQYF.

The chain links TRBV5-1 to TRBJ2-3; D perhaps matches TRBD2 (7 bases). CDR1 is SGHRS, CDR2 YFSETQ, per germline. V was cut by 9 bases and J by 4 bases, with 21 bases left in between. The CDR3 is 15 residues long. Here the CDR3 reads CATRTAGGPSDTQYF. The CDR3 region has the DNA TGCGCCACCCGAACGGCCGGGGGGCCGTCAGATACGCAGTATTTT.

This clonotype was seen ten or more times. The rearrangement uses TRBV7-2 and TRBJ2-1, with D possibly TRBD2 on 6 matching bases. This CDR3 contains 17 residues. Trimming removed 2 bases from V and 0 bases from J, with 14 bases in between. CDR1 and CDR2 from the germline V gene are SGHTA and FQGNSA. CDR3 residues: CASSLSFSGSSYNEQFF. CDR3 DNA sequence: TGTGCCAGCAGCTTAAGTTTTAGCGGAAGCTCCTACAATGAGCAGTTCTTC.

The chain employs TRBV4-3 and TRBJ1-4; 10 nucleotides align to TRBD1. The V gene's germline CDR1 is LGHNA and CDR2 YSLEER. Germline trimming cut 6 bases from V and 6 bases from J; bases unmatched to any gene: 7. There are 15 residues in the CDR3. The CDR3: CASRPGGQGDEKLFF. The CDR3 nucleotides read TGCGCCAGCAGGCCCGGTGGACAGGGGGATGAAAAACTGTTTTTT.

In its sample, this clonotype was seen many times. V gene TRBV4-2 combines with J gene TRBJ1-4, with 11 bases lining up with TRBD1. This CDR3 has 16 amino acids. CDR1 and CDR2 from the germline V gene are LGHNA and YNFKEQ. The V gene end was trimmed by 0 bases and the J gene end by 7 bases; junction bases not matched to a gene: 4. The CDR3: CASSQDRDRGSEKLFF. The CDR3 nucleotides read TGTGCCAGCAGCCAAGATCGGGACAGGGGGAGTGAAAAACTGTTTTTT.

This clonotype was seen a few times. The chain recombines TRBV19 with TRBJ1-1; no definite D call. Trimming cost V 3 bases and J 5 bases, with 7 bases left between them. There are 12 residues in the CDR3. Germline V gene data show CDR1 as LNHDA and CDR2 as SQIVND (reference sequence). The DNA of the CDR3 is TGTGCCAGTAGTATCCGATTAACTGAAGCTTTCTTT. Amino acid sequence: CASSIRLTEAFF.

This clonotype showed up just a few times. The V call is TRBV11-2, the J call TRBJ2-1; no clear D. The CDR3 sequence is 13 residues long. Trimming took off 2 bases at V and 10 bases at J, with 12 bases between the two ends. Looked up from germline, CDR1 is SGHAT and CDR2 is FQNNGV. This chain's CDR3 is CASSLIGFVEQFF. CDR3 in DNA: TGTGCCAGCAGCTTAATTGGTTTTGTCGAGCAGTTCTTC.

There are many counts of this clonotype. The V gene is TRBV5-5, the J gene TRBJ2-5; D may match TRBD1 or TRBD2 (5 bases each). The CDR3 is 13 amino acids. CDR1 and CDR2 (germline): SGHKS, YYEKEE (reference sequence). V dropped 1 base and J dropped 4 bases, with 8 bases sitting between them. CDR3 coding DNA: TGTGCCAGCAGCTTGACAGGAGGAGAGACCCAGTACTTC. Its translation is CASSLTGGETQYF.

This clonotype was picked up a small number of times. The genes are TRBV3-1 and TRBJ1-1; D gene unclear. The V gene lost 3 bases and the J gene lost 5 bases, with 13 bases spanning the gap. The CDR3 runs to 14 residues. Germline V gives CDR1 LGHDT, CDR2 YNNKEL (reference sequence). The CDR3 is CASSHSDGRTEAFF. The CDR3 DNA follows: TGTGCCAGCAGCCACTCGGACGGCAGGACTGAAGCTTTCTTT.

This sequence joins TRBV2 and TRBJ2-1, with D tentatively TRBD1 (5 bases). The CDR3 covers 14 residues. CDR1 and CDR2 from the germline V gene are SNHLY and FYNNEI. V shed 5 bases and J shed 1 base, with 9 bases lying between them. The CDR3 loop is CASSIQGSYNEQFF. For the CDR3, the DNA is TGTGCCAGCAGTATCCAGGGTTCCTACAATGAGCAGTTCTTC.

There are a few counts of this clonotype. The chain employs TRBV9 and TRBJ2-3, with D possibly TRBD1 on 6 matching bases. This CDR3 is built from 15 residues. The ends were cut back, 3 bases at V and 6 bases at J, with 17 bases in the middle. Germline V gene data show CDR1 as SGDLS and CDR2 as YYNGEE. The DNA of the CDR3 is TGTGCCAGCAGCGCCGCAGGGGACCCATCCGATACGCAGTATTTT. Translation: CASSAAGDPSDTQYF.

J is TRBJ1-5 and V is TRBV6-2 or TRBV6-3; 8 bases are a match to TRBD1. Germline CDR1 MNHEY, CDR2 SVGEGT. V lost 7 bases and J lost 2; bases outside the gene matches: 1. The CDR3 consists of 13 residues. CDR3 DNA sequence: TGTGCCAGCAAACAGGGGGGCAATCAGCCCCAGCATTTT. This sequence encodes CASKQGGNQPQHF.

In this sample, this clonotype turned up a few times. The J gene is TRBJ2-7, the V gene TRBV11-3; D is ambiguous. Germline CDR1 is SGHNT and CDR2 is YENEEA. This CDR3 comprises 13 residues. V lost 1 base and J 6 bases, leaving 10 bases between the germline ends. DNA for the CDR3: TGTGCCAGCAGCTTAGTTCGATTCGGCGAGCAGTACTTC. As protein: CASSLVRFGEQYF.

The V call is TRBV7-2, the J call TRBJ2-3; a weak D match, TRBD2 (7 bases). The germline V gene has CDR1 SGHTA and CDR2 FQGNSA. The CDR3 is 16 residues long. With 3 bases removed from V and 3 bases from J, the gap between germline ends came to 16 bases. As DNA, the CDR3 is TGTGCCAGCAGCTTGTCCCGGGGGGCTGGAACAGATACGCAGTATTTT. Its protein product is CASSLSRGAGTDTQYF.

The chain carries TRBV4-1 and TRBJ1-4; 11 nucleotides match TRBD1. V gave up 2 bases and J gave up 7 bases; unmatched junction bases: 12. There are 18 residues in the CDR3. Looked up from germline, CDR1 is MGHRA and CDR2 is YSYEKL. CDR3 amino acids: CASSQYRSPGQGAEKLFF. The CDR3 DNA follows: TGCGCCAGCAGCCAATACCGATCACCAGGACAGGGGGCTGAAAAACTGTTTTTT.

This clonotype was counted only a few times. V and J are TRBV7-2 and TRBJ1-2; 7 positions agree with TRBD1. Trimming at V came to 2 bases and at J to 7 bases, leaving 10 bases not matched to a gene. The CDR3 extends over 15 amino acids. Germline V gene sequence: CDR1 SGHTA, CDR2 FQGNSA. The CDR3 DNA reads TGTGCCAGCAGCTTATTCGGACAGGCGGAGGGTGGCTACACCTTC. Translation: CASSLFGQAEGGYTF.

The chain recombines TRBV7-9 with TRBJ1-3, with D perhaps matching TRBD1 (5 bases). This CDR3 is built from 15 residues. The germline V and J ends were trimmed by 3 bases and 7 bases, with 16 bases remaining between them. From germline, CDR1 is SEHNR and CDR2 FQNEAQ (reference sequence). CDR3 in DNA: TGTGCCAGCAGCTTGGGTCAGGGACCTCGGAACACCATATATTTT. Encoded protein: CASSLGQGPRNTIYF.

This clonotype has more than one count but fewer than ten. The chain recombines TRBV5-1 with TRBJ2-3, with a weak D call TRBD1 (5 bases). Germline V lookup: CDR1 SGHRS, CDR2 YFSETQ. V was pared by 0 bases and J by 4 bases, with 12 bases between. The CDR3 sequence is 15 residues long. CDR3 protein: CASSLVQGGADTQYF. CDR3 coding DNA: TGCGCCAGCAGCTTGGTTCAGGGCGGCGCAGATACGCAGTATTTT. Variable domain in full (rest from reference TRBV5-1 and TRBJ2-3): KAGVTQTPRYLIKTRGQQVTLSCSPISGHRSVSWYQQTPGQGLQFLFEYFSETQRNKGNFPGRFSGRQFSNSRSEMNVSTLELGDSALYLCASSLVQGGADTQYFGPGTRLTVL.

The rearrangement uses TRBV6-4 and TRBJ1-2; 9 positions agree with TRBD1. Germline lookup yields CDR1 MRHNA and CDR2 SNTAGT. V lost 6 bases to trimming and J lost 6 bases; unmatched junction nucleotides: 5. The CDR3 sequence is 13 residues long. CDR3 region: CASRPGQGHGYTF. The CDR3 DNA reads as TGTGCCAGCAGGCCGGGACAGGGCCATGGCTACACCTTC.

The chain combines TRBV20-1 with TRBJ1-4; no reliable D call. There are 15 residues in the CDR3. Germline lookup yields CDR1 DFQATT and CDR2 SNEGSKA (reference sequence). V lost 3 bases, J lost 3 bases, and 14 bases lay in between. The CDR3 region is CSASQVRRANEKLFF. The DNA of the CDR3 is TGCAGTGCTAGCCAAGTGCGGAGAGCTAATGAAAAACTGTTTTTT.

This chain links TRBV5-6 with TRBJ2-7; 9 nucleotides match TRBD2. This CDR3 spans 14 amino acids. Germline CDR1 is SGHDT and CDR2 is YYEEEE. The ends lost 4 bases at V and 3 bases at J; junction bases unmatched: 5. CDR3 amino acids: CASSPRLAVYEQYF. The CDR3 DNA reads as TGTGCCAGCAGCCCGAGACTAGCGGTCTACGAGCAGTACTTC.

This clonotype turned up a few times. The CDR3, as DNA: TGTGCCAGCAGCTTGCCGGGGACAGGGCGAAGCTCTGGAAACACCATATATTTT. This translates into CASSLPGTGRSSGNTIYF. The V and J genes are TRBV5-6 and TRBJ1-3, with TRBD1 matching over 9 bases. There are 18 residues in the CDR3. Germline-derived CDR1 and CDR2 are SGHDT and YYEEEE. The J segment lost 0 bases and the V segment lost 1 base, leaving 8 bases of the junction unmatched.

This rearrangement joins TRBV5-1 to TRBJ1-1; perhaps TRBD1 as D (5 bases). Germline-derived CDR1 and CDR2 are SGHRS and YFSETQ. The V gene lost 3 bases and the J gene lost 2 bases, with 14 bases spanning the gap. This CDR3 has 15 residues. Written as DNA, the CDR3 is TGCGCCAGCAGCTCGGGACCCAGGCACAACACTGAAGCTTTCTTT. Its protein product is CASSSGPRHNTEAFF.

This chain uses TRBV12-3 or TRBV12-4 with TRBJ2-1; perhaps D is TRBD1 or TRBD2 (5 bases each). Trimming removed 11 bases from V and 1 base from J, with 15 bases in between. CDR3 length equals 14 residues. CDR3 DNA sequence: TGTGCCGAGGGGAACATAAATTCCTACAATGAGCAGTTCTTC. Translating it yields CAEGNINSYNEQFF.